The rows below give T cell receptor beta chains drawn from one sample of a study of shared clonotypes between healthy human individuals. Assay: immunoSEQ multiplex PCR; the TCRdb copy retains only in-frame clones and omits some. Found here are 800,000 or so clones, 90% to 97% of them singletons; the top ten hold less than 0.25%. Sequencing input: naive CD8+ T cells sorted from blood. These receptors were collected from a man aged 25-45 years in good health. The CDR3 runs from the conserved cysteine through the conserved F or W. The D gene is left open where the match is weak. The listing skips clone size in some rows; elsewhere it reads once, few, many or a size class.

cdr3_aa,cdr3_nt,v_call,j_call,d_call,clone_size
CASSLASGHHVYF,TGTGCCAGCAGCTTGGCCTCGGGGCACCACGTTTACTTC,TRBV5-5,TRBJ2-7,NA,NA
CASSLGVGTGRNEQFF,TGTGCCAGCAGCTTAGGGGTCGGGACAGGGCGCAATGAGCAGTTCTTC,TRBV7-2,TRBJ2-1,TRBD1,once
CSVEFGASSSYEQYF,TGCAGCGTTGAATTCGGGGCTAGCAGCTCCTACGAGCAGTACTTC,TRBV29-1,TRBJ2-7,NA,NA
CSVEDQDSGIYEQYF,TGCAGCGTTGAAGATCAGGATAGCGGAATCTACGAGCAGTACTTC,TRBV29-1,TRBJ2-7,NA,NA
CASSFTLAGGPPDTQYF,TGTGCCAGCAGCTTTACACTAGCGGGAGGGCCCCCAGATACGCAGTATTTT,TRBV5-6,TRBJ2-3,TRBD2,NA
CATSSTDSGNTIYF,TGTGCCACCAGCAGTACAGACTCTGGAAACACCATATATTTT,TRBV15,TRBJ1-3,NA,NA
CATRPTSGRMGTGELFF,TGTGCCACCCGGCCGACTAGCGGGAGGATGGGCACCGGGGAGCTGTTTTTT,TRBV28,TRBJ2-2,TRBD2,NA
CASSRRDEQYF,TGTGCCAGCAGCCGGAGAGACGAGCAGTACTTC,TRBV7-9,TRBJ2-7,NA,NA
CASSFGNTEAFF,TGTGCCAGCAGCTTCGGAAACACTGAAGCTTTCTTT,TRBV7-9,TRBJ1-1,NA,NA
CASTSGRNTDTQYF,TGTGCCAGCACTAGCGGGAGGAACACAGATACGCAGTATTTT,TRBV2,TRBJ2-3,TRBD2,NA
CAWIEGLEFF,TGTGCCTGGATTGAAGGGTTGGAGTTCTTC,TRBV30,TRBJ2-1,NA,NA
CASSKPSLAGGPFETQYF,TGTGCCAGCAGCAAACCGTCACTAGCGGGAGGGCCGTTTGAGACCCAGTACTTC,TRBV21-1,TRBJ2-5,NA,NA
CSVLGTQNTEAFF,TGCAGCGTTCTCGGGACTCAGAACACTGAAGCTTTCTTT,TRBV29-1,TRBJ1-1,NA,NA
CASSQVGIALAGELFF,TGTGCCAGCAGCCAAGTGGGGATCGCGCTGGCCGGGGAGCTGTTTTTT,TRBV4-2,TRBJ2-2,NA,NA
CASSQPNAWAGANVLTF,TGTGCCAGCAGCCAACCTAATGCCTGGGCTGGGGCCAACGTCCTGACTTTC,TRBV14,TRBJ2-6,NA,NA
CASRPFGRLGGEQYF,TGTGCCAGCAGACCCTTCGGACGTTTGGGGGGCGAGCAGTACTTC,TRBV11-2,TRBJ2-7,NA,NA
CASSVEGLAETQYF,TGTGCCAGCAGCGTAGAAGGACTAGCGGAGACCCAGTACTTC,TRBV9,TRBJ2-5,TRBD2,once
CASSPPAGVIGDTQYF,TGTGCCAGCTCACCACCAGCGGGAGTTATAGGGGATACGCAGTATTTT,TRBV18,TRBJ2-3,TRBD2,NA
CASSQDQAGPRTGELFF,TGCGCCAGCAGCCAAGATCAGGCGGGACCCAGAACCGGGGAGCTGTTTTTT,TRBV4-1,TRBJ2-2,NA,NA
CASSLLAGGLNEQFF,TGTGCCAGCAGTTTACTAGCGGGGGGTCTCAATGAGCAGTTCTTC,TRBV6-5,TRBJ2-1,TRBD2,NA
CASSLTSGRVGEQFF,TGCGCCAGCAGCCTGACTAGCGGGAGGGTCGGTGAGCAGTTCTTC,TRBV4-1,TRBJ2-1,TRBD2,NA
CASATPDSLSTDTQYF,TGTGCCAGCGCAACCCCCGACAGCCTCAGCACAGATACGCAGTATTTT,TRBV6-9,TRBJ2-3,NA,NA
CASSLMWDRIDYEQYF,TGTGCCAGCAGTTTAATGTGGGACAGGATAGACTACGAGCAGTACTTC,TRBV27,TRBJ2-7,TRBD1,once
CASRTGPGGYTF,TGTGCCAGCAGGACGGGCCCCGGGGGCTACACCTTC,TRBV27,TRBJ1-2,NA,NA
CASSLGEGGYGYTF,TGTGCCAGCAGCCTGGGGGAGGGCGGCTATGGCTACACCTTC,TRBV11-2,TRBJ1-2,NA,NA
CASSQGDRGNTGELFF,TGCGCCAGCAGCCAAGGGGACAGGGGGAACACCGGGGAGCTGTTTTTT,TRBV4-1,TRBJ2-2,TRBD1,NA
CASSIAGTGGIQYF,TGTGCCAGTAGTATAGCCGGGACCGGGGGCATTCAGTACTTC,TRBV19,TRBJ2-4,NA,NA
CASSLLERPTDTQYF,TGTGCCAGCAGCTTATTAGAGAGGCCCACGGATACGCAGTATTTT,TRBV7-8,TRBJ2-3,NA,NA
CSGTPGQGWDTQYF,TGCAGCGGTACACCGGGACAGGGATGGGATACGCAGTATTTT,TRBV29-1,TRBJ2-3,TRBD1,NA
CASSLLPSSYNEQFF,TGTGCCAGCAGCTTACTACCGAGCTCCTACAATGAGCAGTTCTTC,TRBV7-9,TRBJ2-1,NA,NA
CAWDRGRNTEAFF,TGTGCCTGGGACAGGGGTCGTAACACTGAAGCTTTCTTT,TRBV30,TRBJ1-1,TRBD1,NA
CASSVRGDEQFF,TGTGCCAGCAGCGTCAGGGGAGATGAGCAGTTCTTC,TRBV9,TRBJ2-1,NA,NA
CASSVFGLVDEQYF,TGTGCCAGCAGCGTTTTCGGACTTGTTGACGAGCAGTACTTC,TRBV7-9,TRBJ2-7,NA,NA
CASRPRGFTDTQYF,TGTGCCAGCCGCCCGAGGGGGTTCACAGATACGCAGTATTTT,TRBV6-1,TRBJ2-3,NA,NA
CSVQGAVLETQYF,TGCAGCGTACAGGGGGCGGTTTTGGAGACCCAGTACTTC,TRBV29-1,TRBJ2-5,TRBD1,NA
CASGGSGFTDTQYF,TGTGCCAGCGGGGGGAGCGGGTTCACAGATACGCAGTATTTT,TRBV7-9,TRBJ2-3,NA,NA
CSVEGSTDTQYF,TGCAGCGTTGAAGGGAGCACAGATACGCAGTATTTT,TRBV29-1,TRBJ2-3,NA,NA
CASSRLRAAGANVLTF,TGTGCCAGCAGTCGCCTCAGGGCTGCTGGGGCCAACGTCCTGACTTTC,TRBV7-9,TRBJ2-6,NA,NA
CASGAGTEAFF,TGTGCCAGCGGGGCGGGCACTGAAGCTTTCTTT,TRBV7-9,TRBJ1-1,NA,NA
CSVVGNTEAFF,TGCAGCGTTGTGGGGAACACTGAAGCTTTCTTT,TRBV29-1,TRBJ1-1,NA,NA
CASCKPSSGREQFF,TGTGCCAGCTGTAAACCTTCTAGCGGGAGAGAGCAGTTCTTC,TRBV28,TRBJ2-1,TRBD2,NA
CASTLLGGQVYEQYF,TGTGCCAGCACCCTACTAGGGGGGCAGGTCTACGAGCAGTACTTC,TRBV11-2,TRBJ2-7,NA,NA
CASTPPGNEKLFF,TGTGCCAGCACACCCCCGGGAAATGAAAAACTGTTTTTT,TRBV7-9,TRBJ1-4,NA,NA
CASSELPGWNTGELFF,TGCGCCAGCAGTGAGCTTCCGGGTTGGAACACCGGGGAGCTGTTTTTT,TRBV10-2,TRBJ2-2,NA,NA
CASSLAGTPSEVQYF,TGTGCCAGCAGCCTCGCCGGGACTCCTTCTGAGGTGCAGTACTTC,TRBV9,TRBJ2-7,NA,NA
CSVEETTKEEETQYF,TGCAGCGTTGAAGAAACTACAAAGGAAGAGGAGACCCAGTACTTC,TRBV29-1,TRBJ2-5,NA,NA
CASTWVGPFADTQYF,TGCGCCAGCACCTGGGTGGGGCCGTTTGCAGATACGCAGTATTTT,TRBV5-1,TRBJ2-3,NA,NA
CSVEWRGFQETQYF,TGCAGCGTTGAGTGGCGAGGGTTCCAAGAGACCCAGTACTTC,TRBV29-1,TRBJ2-5,NA,NA
CASSGDSSPEKLFF,TGCGCCAGCAGCGGGGACAGCTCCCCCGAAAAACTGTTTTTT,TRBV5-1,TRBJ1-4,TRBD1,NA
CASSLDGTSVSYEQYF,TGTGCCAGCAGCTTAGATGGAACTAGCGTCTCCTACGAGCAGTACTTC,TRBV11-2,TRBJ2-7,TRBD2,NA
CASSLTGDTQYF,TGTGCCAGCAGCTTAACTGGGGATACGCAGTATTTT,TRBV11-2,TRBJ2-3,NA,NA